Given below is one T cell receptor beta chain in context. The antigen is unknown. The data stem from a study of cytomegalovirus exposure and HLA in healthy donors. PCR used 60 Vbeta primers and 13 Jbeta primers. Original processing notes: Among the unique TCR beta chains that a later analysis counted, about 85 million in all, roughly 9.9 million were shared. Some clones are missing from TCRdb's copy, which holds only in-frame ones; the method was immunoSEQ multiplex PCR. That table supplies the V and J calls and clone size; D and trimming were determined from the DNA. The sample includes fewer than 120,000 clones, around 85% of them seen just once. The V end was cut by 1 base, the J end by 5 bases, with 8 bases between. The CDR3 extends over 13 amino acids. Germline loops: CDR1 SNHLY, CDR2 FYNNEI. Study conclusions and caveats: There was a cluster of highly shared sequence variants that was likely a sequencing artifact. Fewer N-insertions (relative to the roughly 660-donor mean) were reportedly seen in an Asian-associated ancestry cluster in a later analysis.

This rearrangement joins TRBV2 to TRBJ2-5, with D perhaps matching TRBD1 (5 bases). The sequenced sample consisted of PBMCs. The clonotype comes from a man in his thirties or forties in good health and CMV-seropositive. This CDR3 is CASSEGTRETQYF. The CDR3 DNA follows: TGTGCCAGCAGTGAAGGGACACGGGAGACCCAGTACTTC.